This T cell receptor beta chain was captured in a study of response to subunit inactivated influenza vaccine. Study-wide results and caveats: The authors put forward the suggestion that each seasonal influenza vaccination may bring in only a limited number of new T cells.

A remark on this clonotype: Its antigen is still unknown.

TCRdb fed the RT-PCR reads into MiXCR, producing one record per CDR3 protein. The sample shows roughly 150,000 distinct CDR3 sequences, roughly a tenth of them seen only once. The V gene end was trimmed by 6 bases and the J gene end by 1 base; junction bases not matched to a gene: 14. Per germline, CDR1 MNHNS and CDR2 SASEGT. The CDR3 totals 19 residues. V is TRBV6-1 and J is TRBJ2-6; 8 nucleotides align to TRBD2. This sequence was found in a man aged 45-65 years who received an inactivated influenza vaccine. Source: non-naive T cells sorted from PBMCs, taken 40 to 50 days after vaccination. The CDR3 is CASSRPRERGSSGANVLTF. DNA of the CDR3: TGTGCCAGCAGCCGACCCCGTGAGCGGGGGTCTTCTGGGGCCAACGTCCTGACTTTC.